The clone carrying this TCR beta chain was counted ten times or more. From the RACE reads, TCRdb called clonotypes with MiXCR, one entry per CDR3 protein. Of approximately 57,000 distinct CDR3 sequences in the sample, about 9% were seen once. This sample is part of a study of human T cells and chemical hapten exposure. Time point of the sample: patch test 1, 2 weeks after DPC sensitization. Indicated treatment: therapeutic diphenylcyclopropenone sensitization with weekly scalp DPC. Suited to DPC and affected by alopecia, the donors ranged from 18 to 70 years old. Trimming removed 3 bases from V and 4 bases from J, with 27 bases in between. The CDR3 loop spans 19 amino acids. Germline V gene sequence: CDR1 MDHEN, CDR2 SYDVKM.

This TCR was sampled from a woman aged 40 to 50 with alopecia areata. Some clones in this sample may be carry-over from other donors' samples. The source material was whole blood, sampled in connection with sensitization to the hapten diphenylcyclopropenone (DPC). This chain uses TRBV28 with TRBJ2-5; no clear D. The CDR3 DNA sequence: TGTGCCAGCAGTTTCCTGTGGACCCTTGGGCCGGCTGCGCGAGAGACCCAGTACTTC. Its protein product is CASSFLWTLGPAARETQYF. The variable domain in full, completed from reference TRBV28 and TRBJ2-5, reads DVKVTQSSRYLVKRTGEKVFLECVQDMDHENMFWYRQDPGLGLRLIYFSYDVKMKEKGDIPEGYSVSREKKERFSLILESASTNQTSMYLCASSFLWTLGPAARETQYFGPGTRLLVL.